What follows describes a single T cell receptor beta chain. These data are taken from a study of shared clonotypes between healthy human individuals. V was clipped by 5 bases and J by 0 bases, with 6 bases between them. This CDR3 is built from 13 residues. CDR1 and CDR2 (germline): SGHNT, YYREEE (reference sequence). PCR replicates from unsorted PBMC used about 310 ng DNA, and this amount was some 30,000 T cell genomes. The protocol was immunoSEQ multiplex PCR, while the TCRdb copy is restricted to in-frame clones and leaves out a portion. Among 470,000 or so clones listed, 60% to 80% were seen once. This TCR came from a middle-aged woman in good health. Some clones in this sample may be carry-over from other donors' samples. V and J are TRBV5-4 and TRBJ1-5, with D hard to call. Sample: PBMCs. This CDR3 is CASSPDSNQPQHF. CDR3 sequence (DNA): TGTGCCAGCAGTCCAGATAGCAATCAGCCCCAGCATTTT.